This TCR beta chain was captured by sequencing in a study of memory CD4+ T cells and cytomegalovirus serostatus (dated by TCRdb to between 2019 and 2020). In the study overall: The 35 or so healthy Belgian adults in the cohort included 9 who were CMV seropositive and roughly 25 who were CMV seronegative. The study sequenced CD4+ memory TCRbeta repertoires of a Belgian cohort with known cytomegalovirus serostatus to replicate a published TCR-based CMV serostatus classifier.

The Quick-DNA Microprep Kit was used to extract genomic DNA from the sorted cells. Amplification of TCRbeta DNA was done with the immunoSEQ hsTCRbeta kit, following the protocol from the manufacturer. An Illumina MiSeq instrument was used to sequence the TCRbeta libraries. On the authors' methods: Removing out-of-frame sequences left 2,204,828 distinct TCRbeta sequences, an average of roughly 63,000 per individual. Each individual was scored according to the count of fewer than 200 previously reported CMV-associated TCRbeta sequences and the total productive distinct TCRbeta count. A beta-binomial model was reimplemented in Python, and random forests from scikit-learn, run with default parameters, were trained on data from the US cohort. On the Belgian cohort, classifier performance was reported as the median AUC, along with percentile confidence intervals, across 10,000 bootstrap iterations. TCRdb obtained this table from immuneACCESS and retained in-frame rearrangements with V and J assigned. These tables miss some clones; where compared with another copy, unresolved V genes account for less than half of the shortfall, and the remainder is unexplained. That table gives V, J and clone size, and the DNA gave D and trimming. In all, the sample holds about 40,000 clones, and 75% to 85% of those were seen once. Approximately 0.8% of the sample comes from the top ten.

Paper-wide results and their limitations: The results were interpreted as suggesting that the CMV-associated TCR signature is largely present in the CD4+ memory repertoire. Of under 200 previously reported CMV-associated TCRbeta sequences, approximately 64 appeared in the CD4+ memory repertoires, each in one to five individuals. Unlike the original study, which covered naive and memory CD4+ and CD8+ populations, the Belgian study sequenced only CD4+CD45RO+ memory cells. For CMV serostatus prediction, a median bootstrapped AUC of 0.95 was reached with the original framework, and a median bootstrapped AUC of about 0.9 was reached with a US-trained random forest. On the Belgian cohort, the classifier built on the original framework reached a median bootstrapped AUC of roughly 0.96, with a 95% CI of 0.76-1.00.

The CDR3 spans 14 residues, from the cysteine through the phenylalanine. Only the CDR3 portion is preserved as DNA: 42 bases, with reading frame beginning at the first base. The germline V end is reduced by 6 bases and the J end by 8 bases; junction bases left unmatched: 5. CDR1 and CDR2 are drawn from the germline V gene: KGHSH, LQKENI. This clone came up a few times. What this receptor recognizes is not known. Per-base qualities were not stored, and no clone one base away is much larger. Single viable CD3+CD4+CD8-CD45RO+ cells were sorted as memory CD4+ T cells on a FACSAria II. CMV serostatus was determined with a Roche Elecsys assay detecting serum IgG against CMV pp150, pp28, p38 and p52. After thawing, total CD4+ T cells were enriched by positive selection with CD4 magnetic microbeads. The samples came from a different study that was designed specifically to examine the CD4+ T cell memory repertoire. Peripheral blood mononuclear cells were isolated and cryopreserved according to standard operating procedures, and serum was kept at -80 degrees C. The staining relied on CD3-PerCP (BW264/56), CD4-APC (RPA-T4), CD45RO-PE (UCHT1) and CD8-Pacific Orange (3B5) antibodies, and Sytox blue was used to exclude non-viable cells.

This TCR came from an adult in good health and CMV-seronegative. Sequenced: memory CD4+ T cells from blood. Recombination connected TRBV18 to TRBJ1-6; TRBD1 agrees with 9 junctional bases. In nucleotide form, the sequence is TGTGCCAGCTCCCGACAGGGGGGTGATTCACCCCTCCACTTT. Its product reads: CASSRQGGDSPLHF.